The clone carrying this T cell receptor (beta chain) was seen once. Its antigen remains unidentified. The germline V gene encodes CDR1 DFQATT and CDR2 SNEGSKA (reference sequence). V was shortened by 0 bases and J by 6 bases, with 15 bases between the two germline ends. The CDR3 totals 16 residues. In the original analysis: It was from CDR3 differences across clinicopathological groups that a distant-metastasis classifier for papillary thyroid cancer was built. With MiXCR, TCRdb reprocessed the PCR reads. None of the V and J calls come from the authors' own analysis; TCRdb made them. The sample holds tens of thousands of clones, 24% seen once. This record belongs to a study of metastatic and nonmetastatic thyroid tumors. Turning to the study itself: From malignant and benign thyroid patients, repertoires in blood and in tumor or nodule tissue were compared. Broader study findings: According to reports, the diversity of TCR beta was significantly higher in malignant thyroid tumors than in benign nodules, and this held in both blood and tumor samples.

Thyroid surgery took place with no prior treatment in any patient. The sequenced sample consisted of tumor tissue. J is TRBJ1-6 and V is TRBV20-1; TRBD1 is a possible D gene (5 bases). This clonotype was obtained from a female donor with papillary thyroid cancer or a benign thyroid nodule (not recorded which). Some clones in this sample may be carry-over from other donors' samples. CDR3 in amino acids: CSARDLRGGVNSPLHF. CDR3 sequence (DNA): TGCAGTGCTAGAGATTTGCGGGGGGGAGTTAATTCACCCCTCCACTTT.